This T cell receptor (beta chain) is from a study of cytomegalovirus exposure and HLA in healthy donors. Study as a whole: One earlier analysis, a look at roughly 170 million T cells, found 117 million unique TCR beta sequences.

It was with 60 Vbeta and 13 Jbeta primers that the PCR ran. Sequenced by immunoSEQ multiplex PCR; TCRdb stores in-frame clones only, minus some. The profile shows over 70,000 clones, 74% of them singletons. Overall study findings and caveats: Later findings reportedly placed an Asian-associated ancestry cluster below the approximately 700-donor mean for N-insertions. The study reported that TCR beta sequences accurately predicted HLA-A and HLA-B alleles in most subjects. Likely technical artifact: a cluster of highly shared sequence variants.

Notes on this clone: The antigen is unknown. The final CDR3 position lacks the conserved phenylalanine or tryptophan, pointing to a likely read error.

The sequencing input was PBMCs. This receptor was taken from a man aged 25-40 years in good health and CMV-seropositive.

The CDR3 loop is CASSQDEGVIGSEAFL. DNA for the CDR3: TGCGCCAGCAGCCAAGATGAGGGGGTGATCGGATCTGAAGCTTTCCTT. This chain connects TRBV4-1 to TRBJ1-1, with D maybe TRBD1 (6 bases). Germline-derived CDR1 and CDR2 are MGHRA and YSYEKL. This CDR3 is 16 amino acids long. The V gene lost 0 bases and the J gene lost 6 bases, with 17 bases spanning the gap.